This is a list of T cell receptor beta chains from one sample in a study of blood T cells in healthy people across ages. TCRdb fed the 5' RACE reads into MiXCR, producing one record per CDR3 protein. The table includes fewer than 2,000,000 distinct CDR3 sequences, more than 35% detected once. Material: blood. The receptor source for this set is a human donor in good health. Both conserved end residues are part of each CDR3. The D gene is left open where the match is weak. Only some rows state a clone size, as once, few, many or a class for expanded clones.

j_call: TRBJ1-2
v_call: TRBV11-2
d_call: -
clone_size: once
cdr3_aa: CASRSTRDPNYGYTF
cdr3_nt: TGTGCCAGCAGGTCTACCAGAGATCCTAACTATGGCTACACCTTC

j_call: TRBJ1-1
v_call: TRBV29-1
d_call: -
clone_size: few
cdr3_aa: CSVIVDWTEAFF
cdr3_nt: TGCAGCGTCATCGTTGATTGGACTGAAGCTTTCTTT

j_call: TRBJ2-3
v_call: TRBV5-5
d_call: -
clone_size: -
cdr3_aa: CASSLEVYTDTQYF
cdr3_nt: TGTGCCAGCAGCTTGGAGGTCTACACAGATACGCAGTATTTT

j_call: TRBJ2-5
v_call: TRBV20-1
d_call: -
clone_size: -
cdr3_aa: CSARGLGRSQETQYF
cdr3_nt: TGCAGTGCTAGAGGCTTAGGCAGGAGCCAAGAGACCCAGTACTTC

j_call: TRBJ2-1
v_call: TRBV10-3
d_call: -
clone_size: few
cdr3_aa: CAISESRAGPNEQFF
cdr3_nt: TGTGCCATCAGTGAGTCGAGGGCAGGTCCAAATGAGCAGTTCTTC

j_call: TRBJ2-3
v_call: TRBV18
d_call: TRBD2
clone_size: -
cdr3_aa: CASSQGLASPTDTPYF
cdr3_nt: TGTGCCAGCTCACAGGGACTAGCGAGCCCCACAGATACGCCGTATTTT

j_call: TRBJ1-2
v_call: TRBV7-3
d_call: TRBD1
clone_size: -
cdr3_aa: CASSLTTRDREDGYTF
cdr3_nt: TGTGCCAGCAGCTTAACTACCCGGGACAGGGAGGATGGCTACACCTTC

j_call: TRBJ2-1
v_call: TRBV11-1
d_call: TRBD1
clone_size: -
cdr3_aa: CASSHRDSSYNEQFF
cdr3_nt: TGTGCCAGCAGCCACCGGGACAGCTCTTACAATGAGCAGTTCTTC

j_call: TRBJ2-7
v_call: TRBV6-2/TRBV6-3
d_call: -
clone_size: -
cdr3_aa: CASGRGPSIYEQYF
cdr3_nt: TGTGCCAGCGGGAGAGGACCATCGATCTACGAGCAGTACTTC

j_call: TRBJ1-5
v_call: TRBV5-5
d_call: -
clone_size: few
cdr3_aa: CASSFFGSVGNQPQHF
cdr3_nt: TGTGCCAGCAGCTTCTTTGGTTCCGTGGGCAATCAGCCCCAGCATTTT

j_call: TRBJ2-7
v_call: TRBV4-3
d_call: TRBD1
clone_size: few
cdr3_aa: CASSDRTGVLYEQYF
cdr3_nt: TGCGCCAGCAGCGATAGGACAGGGGTTCTCTACGAGCAGTACTTC

j_call: TRBJ1-2
v_call: TRBV6-6
d_call: -
clone_size: -
cdr3_aa: CASSYMRGAVYGYTF
cdr3_nt: TGTGCCAGCAGTTACATGAGGGGCGCAGTCTATGGCTACACCTTC

j_call: TRBJ2-3
v_call: TRBV25-1
d_call: TRBD2
clone_size: few
cdr3_aa: CASSELKAGADTQYF
cdr3_nt: TGTGCCAGCAGTGAATTGAAAGCGGGGGCAGATACGCAGTATTTT

j_call: TRBJ2-7
v_call: TRBV20-1
d_call: -
clone_size: -
cdr3_aa: CSARNRKGLYEQYF
cdr3_nt: TGCAGTGCTAGAAATCGGAAGGGGCTCTACGAGCAGTACTTC

j_call: TRBJ2-1
v_call: TRBV7-2
d_call: -
clone_size: -
cdr3_aa: CASSLVGQINEQFF
cdr3_nt: TGTGCCAGCAGCTTAGTAGGACAGATCAATGAGCAGTTCTTC

j_call: TRBJ1-2
v_call: TRBV7-3
d_call: -
clone_size: -
cdr3_aa: CASSPQPLTAAYGYTF
cdr3_nt: TGTGCCAGCAGCCCCCAACCCTTGACAGCAGCCTATGGCTACACCTTC

j_call: TRBJ2-2
v_call: TRBV28
d_call: -
clone_size: -
cdr3_aa: CASSLASDRGSGELFF
cdr3_nt: TGTGCCAGCAGTTTGGCCTCCGATCGGGGCTCCGGGGAGCTGTTTTTT

j_call: TRBJ2-7
v_call: TRBV27
d_call: -
clone_size: few
cdr3_aa: CASSLSILTDRTYGQYF
cdr3_nt: TGTGCCAGCAGTTTATCGATCCTCACCGACAGAACCTACGGGCAGTACTTC

j_call: TRBJ1-4
v_call: TRBV7-9
d_call: -
clone_size: few
cdr3_aa: CASSSLLRGEKLFF
cdr3_nt: TGTGCCAGCAGCTCCCTCCTACGTGGTGAAAAACTGTTTTTT

j_call: TRBJ2-5
v_call: TRBV18
d_call: -
clone_size: -
cdr3_aa: CASSPNPGSETQYF
cdr3_nt: TGTGCCAGCTCACCGAATCCTGGATCGGAGACCCAGTACTTC

j_call: TRBJ1-1
v_call: TRBV13
d_call: -
clone_size: -
cdr3_aa: CASSFRSSGDTEAFF
cdr3_nt: TGTGCCAGCAGCTTCAGGTCCTCGGGAGACACTGAAGCTTTCTTT

j_call: TRBJ1-2
v_call: TRBV7-9
d_call: -
clone_size: -
cdr3_aa: CASSLGPTARGYTF
cdr3_nt: TGTGCCAGCAGCTTAGGCCCTACCGCCCGTGGCTACACCTTC

j_call: TRBJ1-1
v_call: TRBV5-1
d_call: TRBD1
clone_size: -
cdr3_aa: CASSLGTGQEAFF
cdr3_nt: TGCGCCAGCAGCTTAGGGACAGGGCAAGAAGCTTTCTTT

j_call: TRBJ2-3
v_call: TRBV19
d_call: -
clone_size: few
cdr3_aa: CAIDRGGTQYF
cdr3_nt: TGTGCCATCGATAGGGGGGGGACGCAGTATTTT

j_call: TRBJ2-7
v_call: TRBV7-6
d_call: -
clone_size: few
cdr3_aa: CASSLESVSYEQYF
cdr3_nt: TGTGCCAGCAGCTTAGAATCGGTCTCCTACGAGCAGTACTTC

j_call: TRBJ2-7
v_call: TRBV29-1
d_call: TRBD1
clone_size: -
cdr3_aa: CSVLRDRANKQYF
cdr3_nt: TGCAGCGTTCTCCGGGACAGGGCCAACAAGCAGTACTTC

j_call: TRBJ1-2
v_call: TRBV6-6
d_call: -
clone_size: -
cdr3_aa: CASSYSAAIYGYTF
cdr3_nt: TGTGCCAGCAGTTACTCGGCAGCCATCTATGGCTACACCTTC

j_call: TRBJ2-1
v_call: TRBV6-2/TRBV6-3
d_call: TRBD1
clone_size: -
cdr3_aa: CASSRPGTGRFF
cdr3_nt: TGTGCCAGCAGTCGACCCGGGACAGGGAGGTTCTTC

j_call: TRBJ1-6
v_call: TRBV4-1
d_call: TRBD1
clone_size: few
cdr3_aa: CASSQVRRGLNSPLHF
cdr3_nt: TGCGCCAGCAGCCAAGTACGCAGGGGGCTGAATTCACCCCTCCACTTT

j_call: TRBJ2-5
v_call: TRBV5-1
d_call: TRBD1
clone_size: -
cdr3_aa: CASSPGGQGLYEQYF
cdr3_nt: TGCGCCAGCAGCCCGGGGGGACAGGGGCTGTATGAGCAGTACTTC

j_call: TRBJ2-7
v_call: TRBV7-2
d_call: TRBD1
clone_size: many
cdr3_aa: CASSLVGQGNSYEQYF
cdr3_nt: TGTGCCAGCAGCTTAGTCGGACAGGGTAACTCCTACGAGCAGTACTTC

j_call: TRBJ2-1
v_call: TRBV20-1
d_call: TRBD1
clone_size: -
cdr3_aa: CSGTGGGEQFF
cdr3_nt: TGCAGTGGAACAGGGGGCGGTGAGCAGTTCTTC

j_call: TRBJ1-1
v_call: TRBV29-1
d_call: -
clone_size: -
cdr3_aa: CSVEDRSQNTEAFF
cdr3_nt: TGCAGCGTTGAAGATCGGAGTCAGAACACTGAAGCTTTCTTT

j_call: TRBJ2-1
v_call: TRBV20-1
d_call: -
clone_size: few
cdr3_aa: CSAEGPGQRQFF
cdr3_nt: TGCAGTGCGGAAGGACCAGGCCAAAGGCAGTTCTTC

j_call: TRBJ2-7
v_call: TRBV5-5
d_call: TRBD2
clone_size: few
cdr3_aa: CASSGRTSGVYEQYF
cdr3_nt: TGTGCCAGCAGCGGAAGGACTAGCGGTGTGTACGAGCAGTACTTC

j_call: TRBJ2-1
v_call: TRBV7-9
d_call: TRBD1
clone_size: few
cdr3_aa: CASSWYRGNEQFF
cdr3_nt: TGTGCCAGCAGCTGGTACAGGGGAAATGAGCAGTTCTTC

j_call: TRBJ2-5
v_call: TRBV6-2/TRBV6-3
d_call: TRBD2
clone_size: -
cdr3_aa: CASSRRDYLLETQYF
cdr3_nt: TGTGCCAGCAGTCGCCGGGACTACTTATTAGAGACCCAGTACTTC

j_call: TRBJ2-3
v_call: TRBV12-5
d_call: TRBD2
clone_size: -
cdr3_aa: CASGVGGDTDTQYF
cdr3_nt: TGTGCTAGTGGTGTGGGGGGGGACACAGATACGCAGTATTTT

j_call: TRBJ2-4
v_call: TRBV7-3
d_call: TRBD1
clone_size: few
cdr3_aa: CASGTGAGNIQYF
cdr3_nt: TGTGCCAGCGGCACAGGGGCTGGGAACATTCAGTACTTC

j_call: TRBJ2-1
v_call: TRBV3-1
d_call: TRBD2
clone_size: -
cdr3_aa: CASSQVRTRKQFF
cdr3_nt: TGTGCCAGCAGCCAAGTTCGGACTAGAAAGCAGTTCTTC

j_call: TRBJ1-2
v_call: TRBV9
d_call: -
clone_size: -
cdr3_aa: CASSVDVGVYGYTF
cdr3_nt: TGTGCCAGCAGCGTAGATGTAGGGGTCTATGGCTACACCTTC

j_call: TRBJ2-7
v_call: TRBV10-3
d_call: TRBD2
clone_size: few
cdr3_aa: CAISDTTSGTSYEQYF
cdr3_nt: TGTGCCATCAGTGACACCACTAGCGGGACATCCTACGAGCAGTACTTC